This is a list of T cell receptor beta chains from one sample in a study of PD-L1 blockade in urothelial cancer. TCRdb keeps only in-frame clones here, not all; method: immunoSEQ multiplex PCR. This repertoire shows 70,000 or so clones, 85% to 90% found once; its top ten account for 3.5% to 5%. The source was PBMCs, collected around atezolizumab (anti-PD-L1) treatment. The receptor set was obtained from a man aged 65-85 years with urothelial cancer. Each CDR3 is given with its conserved first and last residue. D genes are given only for firm matches. Clone size is stated in some rows and not others, as once, few, many or a class when expanded.

v_gene,d_gene,j_gene,len,abundance,CDR3aa,CDR3nt
TRBV9,-,TRBJ2-2,16,-,CASSVGGRYNTGELFF,TGTGCCAGCAGCGTAGGAGGGCGTTATAATACCGGGGAGCTGTTTTTT
TRBV5-1,-,TRBJ2-6,20,few,CASSLEWRGVLNPGANVLTF,TGCGCCAGCAGCTTGGAATGGAGGGGCGTCCTCAATCCTGGGGCCAACGTCCTGACTTTC
TRBV6-4,TRBD1,TRBJ1-1,14,-,CASRRGQEATEAFF,TGTGCCAGCAGGAGGGGGCAGGAGGCGACTGAAGCTTTCTTT
TRBV5-4,TRBD2,TRBJ2-1,15,few,CASSLGGLADNEQFF,TGTGCCAGCAGCTTGGGAGGACTAGCAGACAATGAGCAGTTCTTC
TRBV6-1,TRBD2,TRBJ2-7,14,-,CASTFEAGPYEQYF,TGTGCCAGCACGTTCGAAGCGGGGCCCTACGAGCAGTACTTC
TRBV5-1,TRBD1,TRBJ2-5,14,-,CASSDQGVGETQYF,TGCGCCAGCAGCGACCAGGGGGTCGGGGAGACCCAGTACTTC
TRBV28,TRBD2,TRBJ2-2,14,-,CASTSGRSTGELFF,TGTGCCAGCACCAGCGGGAGGAGCACCGGGGAGCTGTTTTTT
TRBV27,-,TRBJ2-7,14,-,CASSFGRELYEQYF,TGTGCCAGCAGTTTTGGGCGTGAACTCTACGAGCAGTACTTC
TRBV6-4,TRBD2,TRBJ2-1,13,-,CASSHGLDNEQFF,TGTGCCAGCAGCCACGGACTAGACAATGAGCAGTTCTTC
TRBV30,TRBD2,TRBJ2-3,14,-,CAWTGLAGRDTQYF,TGTGCCTGGACGGGACTAGCGGGAAGAGATACGCAGTATTTT
TRBV9,-,TRBJ2-1,16,once,CASSVQSLEKHNEQFF,TGTGCCAGCAGCGTACAGTCACTAGAAAAACACAATGAGCAGTTCTTC
TRBV30,TRBD1,TRBJ1-3,13,-,CACQGAAGNTIYF,TGTGCCTGTCAGGGGGCCGCTGGAAACACCATATATTTT
TRBV30,TRBD2,TRBJ2-3,18,-,CAWPRVGSGRESTDTQYF,TGTGCCTGGCCCCGTGTGGGTAGCGGGAGGGAAAGCACAGATACGCAGTATTTT
TRBV6-5,-,TRBJ2-2,14,-,CASRDYSPGGELFF,TGTGCCAGCAGGGATTACAGTCCTGGAGGGGAGCTGTTTTTT
TRBV11-2,-,TRBJ2-3,12,-,CASSTSQDTQYF,TGTGCCAGCAGCACCAGTCAGGATACGCAGTATTTT
TRBV11-2,TRBD2,TRBJ2-1,18,-,CASSFGLAGIRSYNEQFF,TGTGCCAGCAGCTTCGGACTAGCGGGCATCCGCTCCTACAATGAGCAGTTCTTC
TRBV28,-,TRBJ2-7,11,-,CASSLGKEQYF,TGTGCCAGCAGTTTAGGCAAAGAGCAGTACTTC
TRBV5-1,TRBD2,TRBJ2-1,16,once,CASSLDGRALYNEQFF,TGCGCCAGCAGCTTGGATGGGAGGGCCCTTTACAATGAGCAGTTCTTC
TRBV18,TRBD2,TRBJ2-1,15,-,CASSPPGGRADEQFF,TGTGCCAGCTCACCCCCAGGCGGGAGGGCCGATGAGCAGTTCTTC
TRBV9,TRBD1,TRBJ1-5,16,-,CASSAGDRPYGQPQHF,TGTGCCAGCAGCGCTGGGGACAGACCATATGGTCAGCCCCAGCATTTT
TRBV5-8,TRBD1,TRBJ1-2,13,-,CASSLTGVRGYTF,TGTGCCAGCAGCCTTACAGGGGTACGTGGCTACACCTTC
TRBV5-8,TRBD2,TRBJ2-5,15,-,CASSPGTSGTETQYF,TGTGCCAGCAGCCCGGGGACTAGCGGCACAGAGACCCAGTACTTC